The source of this T cell receptor beta chain is a study of CD8 T cells in ankylosing spondylitis. In its sample, this clonotype was seen a few times. Trimming stripped 7 bases from V and 5 bases from J, with 14 bases between. The length of the CDR3 is 13 residues. Germline values: CDR1 SQVTM, CDR2 ANQGSEA. One entry per CDR3 protein, called by TCRdb with MiXCR from the 5' RACE reads. The table includes over 100,000 distinct CDR3 sequences, about 10% detected once. The genes are TRBV29-1 and TRBJ2-2, with a tentative D call TRBD1 (6 bases). The TCR comes from a female donor with ankylosing spondylitis or in good health (not recorded which). Sequenced sample: blood, either unsorted or a sorted T cell fraction (not recorded which). The CDR3 DNA reads as TGCAGCGCCGGTTCAGGGGAAACCGGGGAGCTGTTTTTT. Its translation is CSAGSGETGELFF.